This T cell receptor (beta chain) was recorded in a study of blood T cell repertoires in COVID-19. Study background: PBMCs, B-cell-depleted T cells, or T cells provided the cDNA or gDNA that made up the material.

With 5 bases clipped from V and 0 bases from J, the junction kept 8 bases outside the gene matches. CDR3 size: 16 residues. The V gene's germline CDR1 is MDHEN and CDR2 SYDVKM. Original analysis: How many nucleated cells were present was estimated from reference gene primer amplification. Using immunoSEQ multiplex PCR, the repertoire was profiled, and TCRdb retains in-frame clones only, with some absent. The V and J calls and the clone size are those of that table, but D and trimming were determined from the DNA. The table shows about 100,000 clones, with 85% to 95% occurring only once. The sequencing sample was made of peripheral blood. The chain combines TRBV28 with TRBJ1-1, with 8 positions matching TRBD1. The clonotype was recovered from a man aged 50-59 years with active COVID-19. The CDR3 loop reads CASSQPQGVMNTEAFF. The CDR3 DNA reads TGTGCCAGCAGTCAACCACAGGGGGTTATGAACACTGAAGCTTTCTTT.